Listed here are 5 T cell receptor beta chains from one sample, sequenced in a study of human T cells and chemical hapten exposure. One entry per CDR3 protein results from TCRdb running MiXCR on the RACE reads. This sample has tens of thousands of distinct CDR3 sequences, with approximately 11% found just once. Regarding time point: patch test 2, 6 weeks after DPC sensitization. Described treatment: therapeutic diphenylcyclopropenone sensitization with weekly scalp DPC. The sample here was whole blood, taken in connection with sensitization to the hapten diphenylcyclopropenone (DPC). These receptors were taken from a man aged 35 to 55 with alopecia areata. Some clones in this sample may be carry-over from other donors' samples.

This clonotype was seen a few times. The genes are TRBV6-2 or TRBV6-3 and TRBJ2-3; 13 positions agree with TRBD2. Trimming at V came to 6 bases and at J to 2 bases, leaving 5 bases not matched to a gene. The CDR3 runs 16 residues. Germline values: CDR1 MNHEY, CDR2 SVGEGT. The CDR3 DNA reads TGTGCCAGCAGCCGCGGACTAGCGGGAGACACAGATACGCAGTATTTT. Its translation is CASSRGLAGDTDTQYF.

This clonotype appeared a few times. This chain connects TRBV5-1 to TRBJ2-3; D tentatively fits TRBD1 or TRBD2 (6 bases each). Germline values: CDR1 SGHRS, CDR2 YFSETQ. This CDR3 has 17 amino acids. Trimming pared 2 bases from V and 8 bases from J, leaving 24 bases between. The CDR3 region is CASSFINTGAILRTQYF. The CDR3 DNA reads as TGCGCCAGCAGCTTTATTAATACGGGGGCCATCCTTCGTACGCAGTATTTT.

The gene calls are TRBV29-1 and TRBJ2-2; D might be TRBD1 or TRBD2, each matching 5 bases. Germline CDR1 is SQVTM and CDR2 is ANQGSEA. V lost 3 bases, J lost 3 bases, and 17 bases lay in between. The length of the CDR3 is 16 residues. CDR3 nucleotides: TGCAGCGTTGAGGCACCGGGACGAGGGTACACCGGGGAGCTGTTTTTT. Protein sequence: CSVEAPGRGYTGELFF.

Details on this clonotype: An end of the junction does not agree with germline; a read error may underlie this. V gene TRBV7-6 combines with J gene TRBJ2-5; 10 bases fit TRBD1. The V gene's germline CDR1 is SGHVS and CDR2 FNYEAQ. The CDR3 has 17 residues. CDR3 nucleotides: TGTGCCAGCAGCTTCGATGGGACAGGGGCCCCACAAGAGACCCATTACTTC. Encoded protein: CASSFDGTGAPQETHYF.

This clonotype was detected a few times. This chain connects TRBV20-1 to TRBJ1-6, with TRBD1 identical over 9 bases. Losses at the gene ends were 5 bases for V and 9 bases for J; bases not matched to a gene: 8. CDR3 size: 14 residues. Germline assignment: CDR1 DFQATT and CDR2 SNEGSKA (reference sequence). This chain's CDR3 is CSAGAGTGISPLHF. CDR3 DNA sequence: TGCAGTGCTGGGGCCGGGACAGGGATTTCACCCCTCCACTTT.